Following are 27 T cell receptor beta chains from one sample sequenced in a study of sequential checkpoint blockade in melanoma. Profiled with immunoSEQ multiplex PCR; TCRdb holds only in-frame clones, not every one. The sample includes about 20,000 clones, 80% to 90% of them seen just once. Described treatment: randomized to nivolumab then ipilimumab (arm A) or the reverse (arm B). The sequencing here drew on CD8+ T cells sorted from blood (inferred from file names), taken from a patient given nivolumab and ipilimumab in sequence. The receptors were sampled from a human donor with melanoma.

V gene TRBV19 combines with J gene TRBJ2-7; D unclear. The CDR3 loop spans 13 amino acids. With 6 bases removed from V and 2 bases from J, the gap between germline ends came to 11 bases. Germline values: CDR1 LNHDA, CDR2 SQIVND (reference sequence). CDR3 sequence reads: CASSIPGAYEQYF. CDR3 bases: TGTGCCAGTAGCATCCCCGGAGCCTACGAGCAGTACTTC. The entire variable domain, with the rest obtained from reference TRBV19 and TRBJ2-7, is as follows: DGGITQSPKYLFRKEGQNVTLSCEQNLNHDAMYWYRQDPGQGLRLIYYSQIVNDFQKGDIAEGYSVSREKKESFPLTVTSAQKNPTAFYLCASSIPGAYEQYFGPGTRLTVT.

V usage is TRBV27 and J usage is TRBJ1-2, with no clear D. The V gene's germline CDR1 is MNHEY and CDR2 SMNVEV (reference sequence). The CDR3 is 15 amino acids. Trimming pared 6 bases from V and 8 bases from J, leaving 22 bases between. DNA of the CDR3: TGTGCCAGCAGCCCCGTCCCGGCTCCGACGGGAGGCTACACCTTC. Amino acids: CASSPVPAPTGGYTF.

The rearrangement joins TRBV28 to TRBJ1-5; D remains unclear. The V end was cut by 3 bases, the J end by 2 bases, with 5 bases between. Germline V lookup: CDR1 MDHEN, CDR2 SYDVKM. The CDR3 loop spans 13 amino acids. The CDR3 sequence: CASSFSGNQPQHF. The DNA for the CDR3 is TGTGCCAGCAGTTTTAGTGGCAATCAGCCCCAGCATTTT.

A single count supports this clone. The V and J genes are TRBV6-5 and TRBJ1-2; D ambiguous. The germline CDR1 and CDR2 sequences are MNHEY and SVGAGI. V lost 0 bases to trimming and J lost 4 bases, with 9 bases between them. This CDR3 has 14 amino acids. The CDR3: CASSYSPDSYGYTF. CDR3 DNA sequence: TGTGCCAGCAGTTACTCTCCCGACTCCTATGGCTACACCTTC.

The rearrangement joins TRBV6-5 to TRBJ1-4, with 9 positions matching TRBD1. In germline, CDR1 is MNHEY, CDR2 SVGAGI. J was trimmed by 7 bases and V by 4 bases; bases with no gene match: 7. The CDR3 is 15 amino acids. CDR3 DNA: TGTGCCAGCAGTTTCTACAGGGGGCAAGGTGAAAAACTGTTTTTT. It is translated as CASSFYRGQGEKLFF.

The CDR3: CASSVGLAEQETQYF. The CDR3 DNA sequence: TGTGCCAGCAGCGTAGGACTAGCGGAGCAAGAGACCCAGTACTTC. The chain couples TRBV9 to TRBJ2-5; TRBD2 agrees at 9 bases. This CDR3 comprises 15 residues. Per the germline V gene, CDR1 is SGDLS and CDR2 is YYNGEE. V lost 0 bases to trimming and J lost 2 bases; unmatched junction nucleotides: 2.

The J gene is TRBJ2-7, the V gene TRBV13, with 10 nucleotides matching TRBD2. This CDR3 has 15 amino acids. J gave up 7 bases and V 5 bases, and 11 bases lay outside the gene matches. In germline, CDR1 is PRHDT, CDR2 FYEKMQ (reference sequence). CDR3 nucleotide sequence: TGTGCCAGCAGCCAGCCTAGCGGGAGCCTCGGGGAGCAGTACTTC. This encodes CASSQPSGSLGEQYF.

V and J are TRBV10-3 and TRBJ1-5; D is undetermined. Per germline, CDR1 ENHRY and CDR2 SYGVKD. Trimming left V 0 bases short and J 4 bases short, with 10 bases between. The CDR3 runs to 15 residues. CDR3 DNA sequence: TGTGCCATCAGTGAGTCAACAGACCTAAATCAGCCCCAGCATTTT. It codes for CAISESTDLNQPQHF.

This sequence joins TRBV9 and TRBJ2-2, with D possibly being TRBD1 (6 bases). The CDR3 has 15 amino acids. V was trimmed by 3 bases and J by 5 bases, leaving 14 bases between them. Germline CDR1 SGDLS, CDR2 YYNGEE. The CDR3 loop is CASSESPGVTGELFF. CDR3 nucleotides: TGTGCCAGCAGCGAGTCACCAGGGGTTACCGGGGAGCTGTTTTTT.

The V and J genes are TRBV4-1 and TRBJ2-7; possible D gene TRBD1, 5 bases. Trimming removed 0 bases from V and 5 bases from J, with 14 bases in between. CDR1 is MGHRA and CDR2 is YSYEKL in the germline V gene. The CDR3 spans 15 residues. CDR3 bases: TGCGCCAGCAGCCAAGATGCGCAGGTAGGGGACGAGCAGTACTTC. Protein product: CASSQDAQVGDEQYF.

This chain links TRBV7-8 with TRBJ2-3; TRBD2 matches 7 bases. This CDR3 is built from 14 residues. The germline gives CDR1 SGHVS, CDR2 FQNEAQ. The J segment lost 9 bases and the V segment lost 1 base, leaving 7 bases of the junction unmatched. The CDR3 DNA reads as TGTGCCAGCAGCTTAGTAGGGAGGGCCGGCACGCAGTATTTT. Protein sequence: CASSLVGRAGTQYF.

The chain employs TRBV10-1 and TRBJ2-7, with a weak D call TRBD2 (6 bases). This CDR3 has 13 residues. V was shortened by 3 bases and J by 6 bases, with 12 bases between the two germline ends. Germline V gene data show CDR1 as WNHNN and CDR2 as SYGVQD (reference sequence). Here the CDR3 reads CASSDTLEGEQYF. The CDR3 nucleotides read TGCGCCAGCAGTGATACCTTGGAGGGCGAGCAGTACTTC.

A few counts support this clone. The chain employs TRBV19 and TRBJ1-5; 12 nucleotides align to TRBD1. V lost 7 bases to trimming and J lost 6 bases; unmatched junction nucleotides: 7. Germline CDR1 is LNHDA and CDR2 is SQIVND (reference sequence). The CDR3 has 15 amino acids. CDR3 nucleotide sequence: TGTGCCAGTACCGCAGGGACAGGGGGCGTTCAGCCCCAGCATTTT. As protein: CASTAGTGGVQPQHF.

The chain combines TRBV6-5 with TRBJ2-7; tentative D call: TRBD2 (5 bases). Germline CDR1 is MNHEY and CDR2 is SVGAGI. This CDR3 comprises 15 residues. V shed 4 bases and J shed 3 bases, with 16 bases lying between them. The CDR3 DNA follows: TGTGCCAGCAGTTTATCCGGGAACCTCCACTACGAGCAGTACTTC. The encoded protein is CASSLSGNLHYEQYF.

This clone was seen a handful of times. J is TRBJ2-2 and V is TRBV14; unclear D gene. Trimming removed 6 bases from V and 5 bases from J, with 10 bases in between. Germline V gene sequence: CDR1 SGHDN, CDR2 FVKESK. The CDR3 extends over 13 amino acids. The CDR3 is CASSPSWTGELFF. In nucleotides, the CDR3 is TGTGCCAGCAGTCCCAGTTGGACCGGGGAGCTGTTTTTT. Full variable domain (outside the CDR3, taken from reference TRBV14 and TRBJ2-2): EAGVTQFPSHSVIEKGQTVTLRCDPISGHDNLYWYRRVMGKEIKFLLHFVKESKQDESGMPNNRFLAERTGGTYSTLKVQPAELEDSGVYFCASSPSWTGELFFGEGSRLTVL.

The genes are TRBV9 and TRBJ2-5; a possible D gene is TRBD2 (6 bases). CDR3 size: 15 residues. The ends were cut back, 0 bases at V and 4 bases at J, with 13 bases in the middle. Germline V gives CDR1 SGDLS, CDR2 YYNGEE. The CDR3 bases are TGTGCCAGCAGCGTAGGGGGCGGGACGGCAGAGACCCAGTACTTC. Protein product: CASSVGGGTAETQYF. Using reference TRBV9 and TRBJ2-5 for the parts outside the CDR3, the full variable domain is DSGVTQTPKHLITATGQRVTLRCSPRSGDLSVYWYQQSLDQGLQFLIQYYNGEERAKGNILERFSAQQFPDLHSELNLSSLELGDSALYFCASSVGGGTAETQYFGPGTRLLVL.

J is TRBJ2-7 and V is TRBV6-5; D possibly corresponds to TRBD1 (6 bases). With 5 bases removed from V and 0 bases from J, the gap between germline ends came to 11 bases. CDR1 and CDR2 from the germline V gene are MNHEY and SVGAGI. CDR3 size: 14 residues. The CDR3 DNA reads as TGTGCCAGCAGTCCCCGGGACACCTCCTACGAGCAGTACTTC. The encoded protein is CASSPRDTSYEQYF.

This chain uses TRBV6-5 with TRBJ1-5; tentative D call: TRBD1 (6 bases). Looked up from germline, CDR1 is MNHEY and CDR2 is SVGAGI. The CDR3 length is 16 residues. Deletions cut 2 bases from V and 0 bases from J, with 11 bases between. The CDR3 nucleotides are TGTGCCAGCAGTTACGGGACACCCTATAGCAATCAGCCCCAGCATTTT. Translated: CASSYGTPYSNQPQHF.

In DNA form, the CDR3 reads TGTGCCAGTACGTATGGGGCCAAGCCCCAGCATTTT. Translating gives CASTYGAKPQHF. The rearrangement links TRBV19 to TRBJ1-5; maybe TRBD1 (5 bases). There are 12 residues in the CDR3. CDR1 LNHDA and CDR2 SQIVND come from the germline V gene (reference sequence). The V and J ends lost 7 bases and 8 bases respectively, with 12 bases between them. The full variable domain, rest sourced from reference TRBV19 and TRBJ1-5, is DGGITQSPKYLFRKEGQNVTLSCEQNLNHDAMYWYRQDPGQGLRLIYYSQIVNDFQKGDIAEGYSVSREKKESFPLTVTSAQKNPTAFYLCASTYGAKPQHFGDGTRLSIL.

This chain links TRBV9 with TRBJ1-2; TRBD1 aligns across 7 bases. Germline V gene sequence: CDR1 SGDLS, CDR2 YYNGEE. The V and J ends lost 3 bases and 2 bases, in that order; junction bases with no gene match: 13. This CDR3 is built from 17 residues. The CDR3 coding sequence is TGTGCCAGCAGCGGGTGGGACCGGGGACAGATCAACTATGGCTACACCTTC. It specifies CASSGWDRGQINYGYTF.

This chain connects TRBV23-1 to TRBJ2-2; TRBD2 matches 10 bases. TRBV23-1 is given ORF status, its function remaining uncertain. This CDR3 contains 17 residues. After removal of 5 bases from V and 4 bases from J, the junction contained 10 bases not matched to a gene. The DNA of the CDR3 is TGCGCCAGCAGTATAAATCGGCTAGCGGGAGCCACCGGGGAGCTGTTTTTT. It specifies CASSINRLAGATGELFF.

This chain links TRBV5-6 with TRBJ2-5; D perhaps matches TRBD2 (6 bases). Trimming removed 4 bases from V and 4 bases from J, with 17 bases in between. This CDR3 has 15 residues. Germline lookup yields CDR1 SGHDT and CDR2 YYEEEE. The CDR3 reads CASSLAGSYGETQYF. CDR3 DNA sequence: TGTGCCAGCAGCCTCGCCGGGAGCTACGGAGAGACCCAGTACTTC.

The rearrangement uses TRBV2 and TRBJ2-1; D unresolved. The CDR3 length is 12 residues. Trimming took 4 bases from V and 4 from J, leaving 5 bases between them. The germline V gene has CDR1 SNHLY and CDR2 FYNNEI. CDR3: CASSVEYNEQFF. CDR3 in DNA: TGTGCCAGCAGTGTAGAATACAATGAGCAGTTCTTC.

This chain joins TRBV6-1 and TRBJ2-7, with D tentatively TRBD1 (6 bases). The CDR3 is 15 residues long. V was clipped by 3 bases and J by 2 bases, with 14 bases between them. CDR1 and CDR2 (germline): MNHNS, SASEGT. CDR3 region: CASSDREDSTYEQYF. CDR3 nucleotide sequence: TGTGCCAGCAGTGACCGAGAGGACAGTACCTACGAGCAGTACTTC.

This clone was recorded once. The chain recombines TRBV29-1 with TRBJ2-3; 9 bases align to TRBD2. The trim removed 4 bases at V and 2 bases at J, leaving 13 bases unmatched. This CDR3 is built from 17 residues. Germline V gene sequence: CDR1 SQVTM, CDR2 ANQGSEA. In nucleotides, the CDR3 is TGCAGCGTTGGAGGGGGGACTAGCTCCGAGCCCACAGATACGCAGTATTTT. Translating gives CSVGGGTSSEPTDTQYF.

This clone was found once. V is TRBV18 and J is TRBJ2-1, with 7 nucleotides matching TRBD1. The CDR3 is 18 residues long. After removal of 6 bases from V and 2 bases from J, the junction contained 16 bases not matched to a gene. Germline lookup yields CDR1 KGHSH and CDR2 LQKENI. The DNA for the CDR3 is TGTGCCAGCTCGTCCCTTCCGGGACAGAGTTACCCCTACAATGAGCAGTTCTTC. Amino acids: CASSSLPGQSYPYNEQFF.

In this sample, this clone turned up once. V is TRBV2 and J is TRBJ1-6; D perhaps matches TRBD1 (5 bases). CDR1 and CDR2 (germline): SNHLY, FYNNEI. This CDR3 spans 12 amino acids. Trimming cost V 8 bases and J 11 bases, with 13 bases left between them. The CDR3, as DNA: TGTGCCAGCGTGGGGCAGGGTCCACCCCTCCACTTT. This translates into CASVGQGPPLHF.